This entry describes one T cell receptor beta chain. This clonotype was counted at least ten times. Its recognized antigen is unknown. No qualities accompany the bases; no much larger clone lies one base away. These data originate in a study of breast tumors, draining lymph nodes, adjacent tissues (dated by TCRdb to between 2015 and 2016). In terms of the full investigation: Breast cancer patients provided tumor, adjacent nontumor tissue and axillary lymph nodes, and the study compared the TCR beta repertoires across these three sources. In human breast cancer, the study set out to assess how tumor, surrounding tissue and draining lymph node repertoires relate to one another and whether T cells might be exchanged between them.

Sequencer: Illumina HiSeq 2000. TCR beta chain libraries were generated by multiplex PCR amplification. High-throughput sequencing was used to analyze the amplified TCR beta chain products. In-frame beta chains were kept once TCRdb had trimmed the public reads at Q25 with fastp and called clones with MiXCR. All rows with the same CDR3 protein become a single entry with the most common DNA and genes. The sample table holds some 250,000 distinct CDR3 sequences, of which around 34% were seen once. Approximately 3.5% of the sample lies in the top ten. The full study reports these points: T-cell repertoire diversity in tumors was found to be lower than in lymph nodes but higher than in nontumor tissue, and preferential V and J gene usage was observed. The data were considered consistent with most tumor T cells being derived from the lymph node and subsequently expanding within tumor tissue. The conclusion that tumor T cells originate in lymph nodes was framed as consistent with a hypothesis rather than directly demonstrated. In luminal-like breast cancer, tumor and nontumor tissue repertoires resembled each other significantly more than in basal-like breast cancer.

The axillary draining lymph nodes of breast cancer patients were the source of the lymph node samples. The clonotype was recovered from a female donor with breast cancer. Some clones in this sample may be carry-over from other donors' samples. The specimen sequenced was axillary lymph node tissue.

The nucleotide sequence is TGTGCCAGCAGCTTTAAAACATCTGGGGCCAACGTCCTGACTTTC. Its amino acids are CASSFKTSGANVLTF. Recombination joined TRBV13 with TRBJ2-6, with the D gene too uncertain to name. Deletion took 3 bases off V and 1 base off J, with a span of 7 bases between the germline ends. CDR1 is given as PRHDT and CDR2 as FYEKMQ, both from the germline V gene (reference sequence). CDR3 length: 15 amino acids, cysteine to phenylalanine. Only the CDR3 DNA stays, 45 bases, in frame from base 1. Where the CDR3 stops, the reference TRBV13 and TRBJ2-6 genes take over; the full variable domain is AAGVIQSPRHLIKEKRETATLKCYPIPRHDTVYWYQQGPGQDPQFLISFYEKMQSDKGSIPDRFSAQQFSDYHSELNMSSLELGDSALYFCASSFKTSGANVLTFGAGSRLTVL.